These 21 T cell receptor beta chains were all obtained from the same sample, sequenced in a study of T-cell memory formation after mild COVID-19. TCRdb called the 5' RACE reads again in MiXCR, with one record for every CDR3 protein. The sample records 300,000 or so distinct CDR3 sequences, 15% to 20% being singletons. What was sequenced was PBMCs or a T cell subset sorted from them (not recorded which). Source of these receptors: a man between 18 and 35 years old who had mild COVID-19 (a few samples of this study predate the infection). Cell type and time point are not known.

V usage is TRBV7-2 and J usage is TRBJ2-1; TRBD1 or TRBD2 may be the D gene (6 bases each). Per germline, CDR1 SGHTA and CDR2 FQGNSA. CDR3 length equals 16 residues. V was clipped by 4 bases and J by 0 bases, with 13 bases between them. Here the CDR3 reads CASSSLKGGSYNEQFF. The CDR3 region has the DNA TGTGCCAGCAGCTCGTTAAAGGGGGGCTCCTACAATGAGCAGTTCTTC.

This clonotype was counted between two and nine times. The chain is built from TRBV7-2 and TRBJ2-3, with TRBD1 as a possible D gene (6 bases). This CDR3 is 13 amino acids long. The V end lost 5 bases, the J end lost 3 bases, and 9 bases lay between the germline ends. Germline-derived CDR1 and CDR2 are SGHTA and FQGNSA. CDR3 DNA: TGTGCCAGCAGCGCAACAGGGACAGATACGCAGTATTTT. Translation: CASSATGTDTQYF. Complete variable domain (other parts from reference TRBV7-2 and TRBJ2-3): GAGVSQSPSNKVTEKGKDVELRCDPISGHTALYWYRQSLGQGLEFLIYFQGNSAPDKSGLPSDRFSAERTGGSVSTLTIQRTQQEDSAVYLCASSATGTDTQYFGPGTRLTVL.

The J gene is TRBJ2-2, the V gene TRBV4-2; 11 bases agree with TRBD1. CDR1 and CDR2 from the germline V gene are LGHNA and YNFKEQ. The CDR3 has 17 amino acids. V trimming: 3 bases; J trimming: 5 bases; junction bases outside the gene matches: 8. The CDR3 sequence is CASSHGQGAVYTGELFF. The DNA for the CDR3 is TGTGCCAGCAGCCACGGACAGGGGGCGGTCTATACCGGGGAGCTGTTTTTT.

J is TRBJ2-5 and V is TRBV7-3, with 9 bases fitting TRBD2. From germline, CDR1 is SGHTA and CDR2 FQGTGA. The CDR3 is 15 amino acids. The J segment lost 4 bases and the V segment lost 2 bases, leaving 5 bases of the junction unmatched. The CDR3: CASSLASGGRETQYF. The DNA for the CDR3 is TGTGCCAGCAGCTTAGCGAGCGGGGGGAGAGAGACCCAGTACTTC.

This clonotype was detected a few times. J is TRBJ2-3 and V is TRBV7-9; TRBD2 matches at 8 bases. J was trimmed by 5 bases and V by 5 bases; bases with no gene match: 12. Per the germline V gene, CDR1 is SEHNR and CDR2 is FQNEAQ (reference sequence). The CDR3 totals 16 residues. DNA for the CDR3: TGTGCCAGCAGCGGATCTATAGCGGGGCCCGGAGATACGCAGTATTTT. Its protein product is CASSGSIAGPGDTQYF.

The CDR3 spells CSARRAGSVAEQFF. The DNA of the CDR3 is TGCAGTGCTAGAAGGGCGGGGTCGGTTGCTGAGCAGTTCTTC. This chain links TRBV20-1 with TRBJ2-1; D may be TRBD2 (6 bases). Looked up from germline, CDR1 is DFQATT and CDR2 is SNEGSKA (reference sequence). V was pared by 2 bases and J by 9 bases, with 17 bases between. The CDR3 covers 14 residues.

This clonotype was seen only a few times. V is TRBV9 and J is TRBJ2-1; 7 positions match TRBD1. This CDR3 contains 17 residues. V was pared by 4 bases and J by 6 bases, with 16 bases of the junction left unmatched. Per germline, CDR1 SGDLS and CDR2 YYNGEE. CDR3 in DNA: TGTGCCAGCAGCCCCCACCTTTTGGGGACAGCCTTCAATGAGCAGTTCTTC. Translated: CASSPHLLGTAFNEQFF.

This clonotype was counted only a few times. The chain uses TRBV10-1 and TRBJ2-2; no definite D call. With 4 bases removed from V and 6 bases from J, the gap between germline ends came to 18 bases. This CDR3 region has 16 residues. The germline V gene has CDR1 WNHNN and CDR2 SYGVQD (reference sequence). CDR3 amino acids: CASSATLDLNPGELFF. The CDR3 DNA follows: TGCGCCAGCAGTGCCACACTGGACCTAAACCCCGGGGAGCTGTTTTTT.

CDR3: CASKYFSGAEAFF. CDR3 coding DNA: TGTGCCAGCAAATACTTCTCGGGCGCTGAAGCTTTCTTT. V and J are TRBV6-2 or TRBV6-3 and TRBJ1-1; D gene uncertain. The CDR3 totals 13 residues. The V end lost 7 bases, the J end lost 6 bases, and 15 bases lay between the germline ends. Germline V gene sequence: CDR1 MNHEY, CDR2 SVGEGT.

The sample holds a few counts of this clonotype. V usage is TRBV6-5 and J usage is TRBJ2-3; perhaps TRBD1 as D (6 bases). The CDR3 has 15 residues. The V and J ends lost 3 bases and 11 bases respectively, with 21 bases between them. The germline V gene encodes CDR1 MNHEY and CDR2 SVGAGI. CDR3 in amino acids: CASSYTGPASVQQYF. The CDR3 DNA reads TGTGCCAGCAGTTATACAGGGCCAGCGTCGGTTCAGCAGTATTTT.

The CDR3 here is CASSEGIRTGELFF. Written as DNA, the CDR3 is TGTGCCAGCAGTGAGGGTATAAGGACCGGGGAGCTGTTTTTT. The J gene is TRBJ2-2, the V gene TRBV25-1; D gene unclear. CDR3 length: 14 amino acids. Germline CDR1 and CDR2: MGHDK and SYGVNS. V lost 3 bases to trimming and J lost 5 bases, with 10 bases between them.

This chain joins TRBV20-1 and TRBJ2-5; TRBD2 aligns across 7 bases. The ends lost 6 bases at V and 1 base at J; junction bases unmatched: 8. The germline V gene has CDR1 DFQATT and CDR2 SNEGSKA (reference sequence). This CDR3 spans 14 amino acids. Here the CDR3 reads CSAPPGTTQETQYF. CDR3 in DNA: TGCAGTGCGCCACCCGGGACTACCCAAGAGACCCAGTACTTC.

This clonotype was counted between two and nine times. This chain uses TRBV7-3 with TRBJ2-3, with D unclear. Deletions cut 2 bases from V and 7 bases from J, with 10 bases between. CDR1 is SGHTA, CDR2 FQGTGA, per germline. This CDR3 is 13 amino acids long. CDR3 residues: CASSLYPTYTQYF. The CDR3 nucleotides read TGTGCCAGCAGCTTATACCCGACCTATACGCAGTATTTT.

This clonotype was counted between two and nine times. The rearrangement uses TRBV7-8 and TRBJ1-3; D is ambiguous. V lost 2 bases and J 0 bases, leaving 11 bases between the germline ends. Germline V gives CDR1 SGHVS, CDR2 FQNEAQ. There are 16 residues in the CDR3. This CDR3 reads CASSLRGEVSGNTIYF. Written as DNA, the CDR3 is TGTGCCAGCAGCTTACGGGGAGAGGTCTCTGGAAACACCATATATTTT.

The CDR3 DNA reads TGTGCCAGCAGCACCAACAGGGTTTTGAACACTGAAGCTTTCTTT. Translated: CASSTNRVLNTEAFF. The chain joins TRBV7-2 to TRBJ1-1, with TRBD1 as a possible D gene (6 bases). The CDR3 runs 15 residues. V was trimmed by 5 bases and J by 0 bases, leaving 13 bases between them. Germline lookup yields CDR1 SGHTA and CDR2 FQGNSA.

In its sample, this clonotype was seen a few times. The J gene is TRBJ2-1, the V gene TRBV5-5, with 9 bases lining up with TRBD1. The germline gives CDR1 SGHKS, CDR2 YYEKEE (reference sequence). CDR3 length equals 17 residues. Germline trimming cut 1 base from V and 9 bases from J; bases unmatched to any gene: 14. The CDR3 nucleotides read TGTGCCAGCAGCTTGTGGAGTGTTATGGGACAGGGTCCTGAGCAGTTCTTC. Amino acid sequence: CASSLWSVMGQGPEQFF.

This chain links TRBV7-2 with TRBJ1-2; no definite D call. Trimming removed 5 bases from V and 1 base from J, with 8 bases in between. This CDR3 spans 13 amino acids. The V gene's germline CDR1 is SGHTA and CDR2 FQGNSA. The DNA of the CDR3 is TGTGCCAGCAGCCCAACACTTAACTATGGCTACACCTTC. It translates to CASSPTLNYGYTF.

Worth noting for this clonotype: Its ends do not fully match the called genes, so a read error is possible. The chain recombines TRBV7-6 with TRBJ2-5, with D unclear. This CDR3 spans 12 amino acids. Germline V gene data show CDR1 as SGHVS and CDR2 as FNYEAQ. The CDR3 loop reads CASSLLEETKYF. In nucleotides, the CDR3 is TGTGCCAGCAGCTTACTAGAGGAGACCAAGTACTTC.

The V and J genes are TRBV7-9 and TRBJ1-1; D ambiguous. V was cut by 5 bases and J by 4 bases, with 11 bases left in between. The CDR3 length is 13 residues. Germline assignment: CDR1 SEHNR and CDR2 FQNEAQ (reference sequence). CDR3 in DNA: TGTGCCAGCAGCGTGACCGGTATCACTGAAGCTTTCTTT. This translates into CASSVTGITEAFF.

This clonotype was found a few times. The chain joins TRBV5-1 to TRBJ1-3; D remains ambiguous. Trimming took 0 bases from V and 4 from J, leaving 14 bases between them. CDR1 is SGHRS and CDR2 is YFSETQ in the germline V gene. This CDR3 spans 16 amino acids. Here the CDR3 reads CASSLGTRAYGNTIYF. CDR3 in DNA: TGCGCCAGCAGCTTGGGGACCCGGGCCTACGGAAACACCATATATTTT. The variable domain in full, with the rest retrieved from reference TRBV5-1 and TRBJ1-3, is KAGVTQTPRYLIKTRGQQVTLSCSPISGHRSVSWYQQTPGQGLQFLFEYFSETQRNKGNFPGRFSGRQFSNSRSEMNVSTLELGDSALYLCASSLGTRAYGNTIYFGEGSWLTVV.

The rearrangement uses TRBV18 and TRBJ2-1; 8 bases fit TRBD1. The CDR3 loop spans 16 amino acids. Unmatched junction bases numbered 5, after V lost 3 bases and J lost 1 base. The germline V gene has CDR1 KGHSH and CDR2 LQKENI. CDR3 protein: CASSPLTGVSYNEQFF. Here the CDR3 DNA reads TGTGCCAGCTCACCCTTGACAGGGGTATCCTACAATGAGCAGTTCTTC.